This entry is about one TCR beta chain. Antigen specificity is unknown. This sample was included in a study of shared clonotypes between healthy human individuals. About the research overall: Participating donors consisted of two women and a few men aged 18 to 49.

Germline-derived CDR1 and CDR2 are SGDLS and YYNGEE. The CDR3 covers 17 residues. V lost 0 bases, J lost 4 bases, and 13 bases stayed unmatched. Findings of the study overall: Sequencing depth was a factor that was expected to affect clonotype sharing among donors.

Only in-frame clones appear in the TCRdb table, and some are missing; sequencing was by immunoSEQ multiplex PCR. The table shows roughly 1.4 million clones, with about 98.5% occurring only once. The gene calls are TRBV9 and TRBJ2-7, with 7 bases lining up with TRBD2. Sequencing was done on a sample of naive CD4+ T cells sorted from blood. Stated subset: CD45RA+ positively selected. The sequence was obtained from a man aged 25-45 years in good health. The CDR3 bases are TGTGCCAGCAGCGTAGCGGATTTGGCGGGAGTAGATTACGAGCAGTACTTC. This codes for CASSVADLAGVDYEQYF. The full variable domain, rest sourced from reference TRBV9 and TRBJ2-7, is DSGVTQTPKHLITATGQRVTLRCSPRSGDLSVYWYQQSLDQGLQFLIQYYNGEERAKGNILERFSAQQFPDLHSELNLSSLELGDSALYFCASSVADLAGVDYEQYFGPGTRLTVT.